This TCR beta chain comes out of a study of T cell repertoires in cytomegalovirus infection. For the study at large: Selected CMV epitopes included recently identified HLA-C-restricted ones as well as well-studied HLA-B-restricted ones. It can be stated that public TCR beta signatures indicated CMV infection as well as a matching HLA type.

Study-wide results and limits: Within the response measured ex vivo, HLA-C-restricted CMV-specific TCR beta clonotypes were dominant. Public TCR beta family frequency separated CMV-and-HLA carriers, including in an independent cohort.

This CDR3 region has 15 residues. The V end lost 5 bases, the J end lost 7 bases, and 15 bases lay between the germline ends. Germline CDR1 is SEHNR and CDR2 is FQNEAQ (reference sequence). From the reads, TCRdb called clonotypes with MiXCR, one entry per CDR3 protein. The data hold about 310,000 distinct CDR3 sequences, with around 25% observed a single time. This clonotype was observed a few times. Its antigen is still unknown. Here the sequenced sample was cultured PBMCs, taken from culture after CMV antigen stimulation. The TCR comes from a human donor in good health (CMV status not recorded). Some clones in this sample may be carry-over from other donors' samples. This chain links TRBV7-9 with TRBJ1-6; a weak D match, TRBD1 (6 bases). DNA for the CDR3: TGTGCCAGCAGCGCCCCAGGGGCGGACAATTCACCCCTCCACTTT. It codes for CASSAPGADNSPLHF.